Shown below are 10 T cell receptor beta chains from a single sample sequenced in a study of blood T cell repertoires in COVID-19 (dated by TCRdb to 2020 to 2022). Libraries were made using the immunoSEQ multiplex PCR assay. What TCRdb holds here is the immuneACCESS table cut down to in-frame rearrangements. Part of the clones is not present; checked against another copy, under half of the missing clones reflect an unresolved V gene, and the others are unexplained. This sample lists under 150,000 clones; 81% were detected once. In total, the top ten clones hold approximately 1.5% of the sample. Material: peripheral blood. Source of these receptors: a man in his fifties or sixties with acute or convalescent COVID-19.

Worth noting for this clone: At one of its ends the junction is not consistent with the germline gene, which may arise from a read error. This chain connects TRBV6-5 to TRBJ2-7; 7 nucleotides match TRBD2. Germline lookup yields CDR1 MNHEY and CDR2 SVGAGI. CDR3 length: 14 residues. CDR3 amino acids: CASSYSIPGGEHYF. The CDR3 DNA reads as TGTGCCAGCAGTTACTCGATCCCGGGAGGTGAGCATTACTTC.

The CDR3 loop reads CASSPRETNEKLFF. CDR3 coding DNA: TGCGCCAGCAGCCCTCGGGAGACCAATGAAAAACTGTTTTTT. The genes are TRBV4-1 and TRBJ1-4; D gene uncertain. Trimming cost V 4 bases and J 5 bases, with 11 bases left between them. The CDR3 runs 14 residues. Germline CDR1 is MGHRA and CDR2 is YSYEKL.

The chain links TRBV28 to TRBJ2-7, with a tentative D call TRBD1 (6 bases). CDR1 MDHEN and CDR2 SYDVKM come from the germline V gene. The V and J ends lost 3 bases and 0 bases respectively, with 15 bases between them. This CDR3 has 16 residues. DNA of the CDR3: TGTGCCAGCAGTTTTATTGTGGGGGCTAGCTCCTACGAGCAGTACTTC. Translating gives CASSFIVGASSYEQYF.

The rearrangement uses TRBV5-4 and TRBJ2-1; 9 bases fit TRBD2. Germline V lookup: CDR1 SGHNT, CDR2 YYREEE (reference sequence). This CDR3 comprises 20 residues. The trim removed 4 bases at V and 1 base at J, leaving 18 bases unmatched. The CDR3 DNA is TGTGCCAGCAGCGCATCCCCAGGAGCGGGGGGATCGGCATCCTACAATGAGCAGTTCTTC. It encodes CASSASPGAGGSASYNEQFF.

The chain carries TRBV30 and TRBJ1-2, with 9 bases fitting TRBD1. Trimming removed 2 bases from V and 8 bases from J; junction bases left unmatched: 9. CDR1 and CDR2 from the germline V gene are GTSNPN and SVGIG (reference sequence). The CDR3 runs 14 residues. CDR3 region: CAWSLGNRGRGYTF. CDR3 bases: TGTGCCTGGAGTCTCGGGAACAGGGGGCGAGGCTACACCTTC. Full variable domain (outside the CDR3, taken from reference TRBV30 and TRBJ1-2): SQTIHQWPATLVQPVGSPLSLECTVEGTSNPNLYWYRQAAGRGLQLLFYSVGIGQISSEVPQNLSASRPQDRQFILSSKKLLLSDSGFYLCAWSLGNRGRGYTFGSGTRLTVV.

The chain uses TRBV23-1 and TRBJ2-7; TRBD1 aligns across 10 bases. TRBV23-1 is assigned to the ORF class and has an uncertain function. The junction had 13 bases not matched to a gene; V was cut back by 0 bases and J by 5 bases. This CDR3 comprises 18 residues. The CDR3 protein is CASSQSKPDRGRVHEQYV. In DNA form, the CDR3 reads TGCGCCAGCAGTCAATCGAAACCAGACAGGGGGCGCGTCCACGAGCAGTACGTC.

This clone turned up a few times. The chain carries TRBV6-5 and TRBJ2-3; the match to TRBD2 covers 8 bases. This CDR3 region has 16 residues. Germline values: CDR1 MNHEY, CDR2 SVGAGI. The ends lost 0 bases at V and 7 bases at J; junction bases unmatched: 9. CDR3 residues: CASSYSSGGVQNTQYF. The DNA of the CDR3 is TGTGCCAGCAGTTACTCAAGCGGGGGCGTTCAAAATACGCAGTATTTT.

Comments on this clone: Other DNA sequences of this sample code for an identical CDR3. The chain couples TRBV7-9 to TRBJ2-7; D is uncertain. Germline CDR1 reads SEHNR; CDR2 reads FQNEAQ (reference sequence). The CDR3 contains 12 residues. Trimming pared 1 base from V and 4 bases from J, leaving 5 bases between. The CDR3 loop reads CASSLVSYEQYF. DNA of the CDR3: TGTGCCAGCAGCTTAGTTTCGTACGAGCAGTACTTC.

CDR3 in amino acids: CASSAGVGNSPLHF. The CDR3, as DNA: TGTGCCAGCAGTGCCGGGGTGGGAAATTCACCCCTCCACTTT. The chain combines TRBV2 with TRBJ1-6, with D unresolved. The CDR3 spans 14 residues. In germline, CDR1 is SNHLY, CDR2 FYNNEI. Trimming left V 4 bases short and J 7 bases short, with 11 bases between.

The chain uses TRBV9 and TRBJ1-3; 7 bases match TRBD1. Germline assignment: CDR1 SGDLS and CDR2 YYNGEE. The junction had 5 bases not matched to a gene; V was cut back by 4 bases and J by 4 bases. This CDR3 has 14 residues. CDR3 sequence (DNA): TGTGCCAGCAGCCCCCCGGGACAGGGAAACACCATATATTTT. Translated: CASSPPGQGNTIYF. The full variable domain, completed using reference TRBV9 and TRBJ1-3, is DSGVTQTPKHLITATGQRVTLRCSPRSGDLSVYWYQQSLDQGLQFLIQYYNGEERAKGNILERFSAQQFPDLHSELNLSSLELGDSALYFCASSPPGQGNTIYFGEGSWLTVV.